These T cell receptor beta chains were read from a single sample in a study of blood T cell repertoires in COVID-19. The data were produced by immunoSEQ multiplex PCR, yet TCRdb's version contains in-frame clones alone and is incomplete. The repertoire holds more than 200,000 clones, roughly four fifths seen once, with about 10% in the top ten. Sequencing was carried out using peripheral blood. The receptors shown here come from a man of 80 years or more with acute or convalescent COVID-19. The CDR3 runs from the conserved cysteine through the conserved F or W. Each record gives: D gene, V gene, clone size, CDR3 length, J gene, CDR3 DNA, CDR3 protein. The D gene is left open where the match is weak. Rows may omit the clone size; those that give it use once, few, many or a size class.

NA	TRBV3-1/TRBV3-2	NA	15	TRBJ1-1	TGTGCCAGCAGCCTAAAAGGGGTAATGAACACTGAAGCTTTCTTT	CASSLKGVMNTEAFF
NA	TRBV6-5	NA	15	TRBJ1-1	TGTGCCAGCAGTAGCCGACGAGACTTGAACACTGAAGCTTTCTTT	CASSSRRDLNTEAFF
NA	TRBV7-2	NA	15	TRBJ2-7	TGTGCCAGCAGCTTGTTCCCGAGAGGCTCCTACGAGCAGTACTTC	CASSLFPRGSYEQYF
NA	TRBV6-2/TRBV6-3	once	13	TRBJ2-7	TGTGCCAGCAGTCCAGGGTATACCTACGAGCAGTACTTC	CASSPGYTYEQYF
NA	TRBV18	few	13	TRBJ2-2	TGTGCCAGCTCGCCGAGGGGGTCCGGGGAGCTGTTTTTT	CASSPRGSGELFF
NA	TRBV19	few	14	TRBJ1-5	TGTGCCAGTGGGTTGACTGCAAGCAATCAGCCCCAGCATTTT	CASGLTASNQPQHF
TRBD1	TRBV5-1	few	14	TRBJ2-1	TGCGCCAGCAGCTTCTCAGGACAGGGGAATGAGCAGTTCTTC	CASSFSGQGNEQFF
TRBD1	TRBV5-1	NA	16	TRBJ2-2	TGCGCCAGCAGCTCCGGACAGGGACGAATCGCCGGGGAGCTGTTTTTT	CASSSGQGRIAGELFF
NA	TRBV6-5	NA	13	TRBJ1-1	TGTGCCAGCAGTTACTCCCATGGGGGGGGAGCTTTCTTT	CASSYSHGGGAFF
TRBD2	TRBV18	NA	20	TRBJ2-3	TGTGCCAGCTCACCACTGGGACTAGCGGGGCGCACCGTAGTCACAGATACGCAGTATTTT	CASSPLGLAGRTVVTDTQYF
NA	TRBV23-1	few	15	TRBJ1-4	TGCGCCAGCAGTCACCTACAGGGTTGGAATGAAAAACTGTTTTTT	CASSHLQGWNEKLFF
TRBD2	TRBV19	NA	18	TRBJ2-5	TGTGCCAGTAGTATTGCCGGCAGGAAACTAGCGGGACGGGAGACCCAGTACTTC	CASSIAGRKLAGRETQYF
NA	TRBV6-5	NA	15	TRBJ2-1	TGTGCCAGCGCACTTCAGGGCGCAATGGACAATGAGCAGTTCTTC	CASALQGAMDNEQFF
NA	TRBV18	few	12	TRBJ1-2	TGTGCCAGCTCAATATTCGGGGGAAGCTACACCTTC	CASSIFGGSYTF
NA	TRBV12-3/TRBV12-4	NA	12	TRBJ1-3	TGTGCCAGCAGTTCCACTAGGTACACCATATATTTT	CASSSTRYTIYF
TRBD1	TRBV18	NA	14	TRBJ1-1	TGTGCCAGCTCACAACAGGGGATCGCCACTGAAGCTTTCTTT	CASSQQGIATEAFF